This is a list of T cell receptor beta chains from one sample in a study of blood T cell repertoires in COVID-19. The protocol was immunoSEQ multiplex PCR, while the TCRdb copy is restricted to in-frame clones and leaves out a portion. Among 250,000 to 300,000 clones, approximately 85% were seen once, and the ten largest hold less than 6.5%. Material for sequencing was peripheral blood. These receptors came from a man aged 50 to 59 with active or convalescent COVID-19. The CDR3 runs from the conserved cysteine through the conserved F or W. D genes are given only for firm matches. Clone size is shown for a subset of rows, as once, few, many or a class of expanded clone.

CDR3nt	CDR3aa	j_gene	abundance	len	v_gene	d_gene
TGTGCCAGCAGCTTGGGAGGGAACGAGAACACCGGGGAGCTGTTTTTT	CASSLGGNENTGELFF	TRBJ2-2	.	16	TRBV5-6	.
TGTGCCAGCAGCTTGACAGAAAGCAATCAGCCCCAGCATTTT	CASSLTESNQPQHF	TRBJ1-5	.	14	TRBV7-6	.
TGTGCCAGCAGCCAAGATACGCGGACAGGGAACACTGAAGCTTTCTTT	CASSQDTRTGNTEAFF	TRBJ1-1	.	16	TRBV3-1/TRBV3-2	TRBD1
TGTGCCATCAGACAGGGCGGCCCCTCTGGGGCCAACGTCCTGACTTTC	CAIRQGGPSGANVLTF	TRBJ2-6	.	16	TRBV10-3	.
TGTGCCAGCAGTCCGACAGGGGGTCGCTACGAGCAGTACTTC	CASSPTGGRYEQYF	TRBJ2-7	.	14	TRBV27	TRBD1
TGTGCCAGCAGCCCTCAGGGAGCGGGCTCCTACAATGAGCAGTTCTTC	CASSPQGAGSYNEQFF	TRBJ2-1	.	16	TRBV9	.
TGCGCCAGCAGCCGGCGGGGACAGGCGGCACAAGAGACCCAGTACTTC	CASSRRGQAAQETQYF	TRBJ2-5	.	16	TRBV5-1	TRBD1
TGTGCCAGCTCCTCCACTTCCTCCTCTGGAAACACCATATATTTT	CASSSTSSSGNTIYF	TRBJ1-3	.	15	TRBV18	.
TGTGCCAGCAGCATGGGACCGGGACAGGGTCGACTCGAGCAGTACTTC	CASSMGPGQGRLEQYF	TRBJ2-7	few	16	TRBV5-4	TRBD1
TGTGCCAGCAGTGACCCCGGGACTAGCGGAAAAAATGAGCAGTTCTTC	CASSDPGTSGKNEQFF	TRBJ2-1	.	16	TRBV27	TRBD2
TGTGCCAGCAGTGAAGGAGGAATGGGAGAGACCCAGTACTTC	CASSEGGMGETQYF	TRBJ2-5	.	14	TRBV2	.
TGCGCCAGCAGCCTGGGACAGGGACTTACGACTGAAGCTTTCTTT	CASSLGQGLTTEAFF	TRBJ1-1	.	15	TRBV5-1	TRBD1
TGTGCCAGCTCACGGCGGGGTCAGCCCCAGCATTTT	CASSRRGQPQHF	TRBJ1-5	.	12	TRBV18	.
TGTGCCAGCAGCTTAGGGGACGGTGGAGGCTATGGCTACACCTTC	CASSLGDGGGYGYTF	TRBJ1-2	.	15	TRBV13	.
TGTGCCAGCAGCTTACTATCGAACACTGAAGCTTTCTTT	CASSLLSNTEAFF	TRBJ1-1	few	13	TRBV7-9	.
TGCAGCGCTGGAGAGGTAGGCGGTGAGCAGTTCTTC	CSAGEVGGEQFF	TRBJ2-1	.	12	TRBV29-1	.
TGCAGTGCTAGTATCCGGACACTAAATAGCAATCAGCCCCAGCATTTT	CSASIRTLNSNQPQHF	TRBJ1-5	.	16	TRBV20-1	.
TGTGCCAGCAGCCTTCTGAATCCAGGGGAGAGTGGCTACACCTTC	CASSLLNPGESGYTF	TRBJ1-2	.	15	TRBV3-1/TRBV3-2	.
TGTGCCAGCAGTCGACAGAGCCTTTACGAGCAGTACTTC	CASSRQSLYEQYF	TRBJ2-7	.	13	TRBV6-5	.
TGTGCCAGCAGCCAAGATCTAGCGGAAAAACTGTTTTTT	CASSQDLAEKLFF	TRBJ1-4	.	13	TRBV3-1/TRBV3-2	.
TGTGCCAGCAGCCAAGATCGGACAGGAGCTTATCAGCCCCAGCATTTT	CASSQDRTGAYQPQHF	TRBJ1-5	once	16	TRBV4-2	TRBD1
TGTGCCAGCACCGCGCGACTAGCGACATCCTACGAGCAGTACTTC	CASTARLATSYEQYF	TRBJ2-7	.	15	TRBV6-5	TRBD2
TGTGCCAGCAGTTTGGGACTGAACTATGGCTACACCTTC	CASSLGLNYGYTF	TRBJ1-2	.	13	TRBV12-3/TRBV12-4	.
TGCAGCGTTTCATCGGGCGGGACCTCAGATACGCAGTATTTT	CSVSSGGTSDTQYF	TRBJ2-3	.	14	TRBV29-1	.
TGTGCCAGCAGCTTAGGAGGGAGGGCTAGCGGGAGTAGTGGCAATGAGCAGTTCTTC	CASSLGGRASGSSGNEQFF	TRBJ2-1	.	19	TRBV7-3	TRBD2
TGTGCCAGCAGCTTAGGTCGGAGGACTAATGAAAAACTGTTTTTT	CASSLGRRTNEKLFF	TRBJ1-4	.	15	TRBV7-9	.
TGTGCCAGCAGTGAGACAGGGGTAACTGAAGCTTTCTTT	CASSETGVTEAFF	TRBJ1-1	.	13	TRBV2	TRBD1
TGTGCCAGCAGCACGGACAGTCCCTGGGTTCTTTTAGAGCAGTACTTC	CASSTDSPWVLLEQYF	TRBJ2-7	.	16	TRBV7-8	.
TGTGCCAGTAGTAGGAACAGGGTCCCCACAGGGAATCAGCCCCAGCATTTT	CASSRNRVPTGNQPQHF	TRBJ1-5	.	17	TRBV19	.
TGTGCCAGCAGTAAGACAGGGACACTTTATGGCTACACCTTC	CASSKTGTLYGYTF	TRBJ1-2	.	14	TRBV2	TRBD1
TGTGCCAGCAGCATAAGGAGGGACGCCCGCTCTGGGGCCAACGTCCTGACTTTC	CASSIRRDARSGANVLTF	TRBJ2-6	.	18	TRBV9	.
TGTGCCAGCAGTCCCCCCCACAGGGTTTCATGGTACAATGAGCAGTTCTTC	CASSPPHRVSWYNEQFF	TRBJ2-1	.	17	TRBV28	.
TGCAGTGCTAGTGATACCGGCAGGGCCGGTCAGCCCCAGCATTTT	CSASDTGRAGQPQHF	TRBJ1-5	.	15	TRBV20-1	.
TGTGCCAGCTCACCACGTTGGACTAGATTGGGATACAATGAGCAGTTCTTC	CASSPRWTRLGYNEQFF	TRBJ2-1	.	17	TRBV18	TRBD2
TGTGCCAGTAGTGCCGCGGGGACCTTGCGGCAGTATTTT	CASSAAGTLRQYF	TRBJ2-3	once	13	TRBV19	.
TGCAGCGGGGCGGCTAGCCCAACCTACGAGCAGTACTTC	CSGAASPTYEQYF	TRBJ2-7	.	13	TRBV29-1	.
TGTGCCACCAGCAGAGGGAGACAGCCCAATCAGCCCCAGCATTTT	CATSRGRQPNQPQHF	TRBJ1-5	.	15	TRBV15	.
TGTGCTAGTGGTTTGGGCCGACAGAGCTCTGGGGCCAACGTCCTGACTTTC	CASGLGRQSSGANVLTF	TRBJ2-6	.	17	TRBV12-5	.
TGTGCCAGCAGCGTAGAAGAGGGTCCCGCGGTAACCCTCCACTTT	CASSVEEGPAVTLHF	TRBJ1-6	.	15	TRBV9	.
TGTGCCAGCAGCCATGGCGTACAGCACAATGAGCAGTTCTTC	CASSHGVQHNEQFF	TRBJ2-1	.	14	TRBV3-1/TRBV3-2	.
TGTGCCAGCAACGGGGGCACAGATACGCAGTATTTT	CASNGGTDTQYF	TRBJ2-3	once	12	TRBV7-9	.
TGTGCCAGCACTTTATTCCGCCGAGACAATGAGCAGTTCTTC	CASTLFRRDNEQFF	TRBJ2-1	.	14	TRBV7-9	.
TGCGCCAGCAGCCAGGTACGGGAGGTGGCTGGGGAGCTGTTTTTT	CASSQVREVAGELFF	TRBJ2-2	.	15	TRBV4-1	TRBD2
TGTGCCAGCAGCCTCGGGACTAGCGGAAACTACGAGCAGTACTTC	CASSLGTSGNYEQYF	TRBJ2-7	.	15	TRBV7-3	TRBD2
TGTGCCAGTAGCCCCGCGGGGACTGAAGCTTTCTTT	CASSPAGTEAFF	TRBJ1-1	few	12	TRBV19	.
TGTGCCAGCAGCTTGGGGCTAGCCGACCTAGAGACCCAGTACTTC	CASSLGLADLETQYF	TRBJ2-5	.	15	TRBV5-8	.
TGTGCCACCAGCAGGGGGGCGGCGAACACCGGGGAGCTGTTTTTT	CATSRGAANTGELFF	TRBJ2-2	.	15	TRBV15	.
TGTGCCAGCAGCGTAGCTCCGACTAGCGGGAGTGAGACCCAGTACTTC	CASSVAPTSGSETQYF	TRBJ2-5	.	16	TRBV9	TRBD2
TGTGCCAGCAGACCGACAGGGGAGAATCAGCCCCAGCATTTT	CASRPTGENQPQHF	TRBJ1-5	.	14	TRBV6-5	TRBD1
TGTGCCAGCAGCTTAGCAACAGCTGAGCAGTTCTTC	CASSLATAEQFF	TRBJ2-1	.	12	TRBV11-1	.
TGCGCCAGCAGCCAAGATCGAGGGACTCCTAATGAAAAACTGTTTTTT	CASSQDRGTPNEKLFF	TRBJ1-4	.	16	TRBV4-1	.
TGTGCCTGGACGGGGGAGAACACTGAAGCTTTCTTT	CAWTGENTEAFF	TRBJ1-1	.	12	TRBV30	.
TGTGCCAGCAGCTTAAACTATCACTACGAGCAGTACTTC	CASSLNYHYEQYF	TRBJ2-7	.	13	TRBV7-3	.
TGTGCCAGCAGCTTAGGGCTAGTCGGCTCCTACGAGCAGTACTTC	CASSLGLVGSYEQYF	TRBJ2-7	.	15	TRBV7-2	.
TGTGCCAGCAGCCTGGTCATGGGCGAAGCTTTCTTT	CASSLVMGEAFF	TRBJ1-1	once	12	TRBV3-1/TRBV3-2	.